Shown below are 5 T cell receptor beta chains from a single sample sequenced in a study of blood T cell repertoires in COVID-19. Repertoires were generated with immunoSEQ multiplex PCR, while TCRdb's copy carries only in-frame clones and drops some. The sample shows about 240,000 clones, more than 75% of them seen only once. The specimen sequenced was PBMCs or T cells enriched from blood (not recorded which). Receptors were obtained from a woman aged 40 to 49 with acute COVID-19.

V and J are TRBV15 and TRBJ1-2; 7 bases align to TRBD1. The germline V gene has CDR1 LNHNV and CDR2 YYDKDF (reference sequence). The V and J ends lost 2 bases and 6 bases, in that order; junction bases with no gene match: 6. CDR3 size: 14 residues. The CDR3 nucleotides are TGTGCCACCAGCAGAAATCTACAGGGGAATGGCTACACCTTC. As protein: CATSRNLQGNGYTF.

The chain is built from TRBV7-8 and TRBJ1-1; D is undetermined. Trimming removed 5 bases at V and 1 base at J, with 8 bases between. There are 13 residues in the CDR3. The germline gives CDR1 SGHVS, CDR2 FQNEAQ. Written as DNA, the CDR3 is TGTGCCAGCAGCCGAGACACGAACACTGAAGCTTTCTTT. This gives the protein CASSRDTNTEAFF. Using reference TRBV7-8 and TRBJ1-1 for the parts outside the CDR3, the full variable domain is GAGVSQSPRYKVAKRGQDVALRCDPISGHVSLFWYQQALGQGPEFLTYFQNEAQLDKSGLPSDRFFAERPEGSVSTLKIQRTQQEDSAVYLCASSRDTNTEAFFGQGTRLTVV.

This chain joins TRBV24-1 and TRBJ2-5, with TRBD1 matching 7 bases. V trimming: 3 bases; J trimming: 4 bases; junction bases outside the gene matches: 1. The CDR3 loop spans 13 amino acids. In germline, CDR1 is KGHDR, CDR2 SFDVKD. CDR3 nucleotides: TGTGCCACCAGTGATGCAGGGGGAGAGACCCAGTACTTC. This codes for CATSDAGGETQYF.

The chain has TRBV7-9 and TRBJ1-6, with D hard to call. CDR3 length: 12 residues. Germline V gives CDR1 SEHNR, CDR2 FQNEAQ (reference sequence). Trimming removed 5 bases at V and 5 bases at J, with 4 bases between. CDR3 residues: CASSLNNSPLHF. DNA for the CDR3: TGTGCCAGCAGCCTAAATAATTCACCCCTCCACTTT.

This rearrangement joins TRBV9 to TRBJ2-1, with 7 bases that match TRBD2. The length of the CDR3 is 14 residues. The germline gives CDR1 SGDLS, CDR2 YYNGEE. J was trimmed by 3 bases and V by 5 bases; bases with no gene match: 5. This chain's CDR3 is CASSAAGVYNEQFF. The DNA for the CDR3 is TGTGCCAGCAGTGCTGCGGGAGTCTACAATGAGCAGTTCTTC. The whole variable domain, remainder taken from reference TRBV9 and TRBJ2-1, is DSGVTQTPKHLITATGQRVTLRCSPRSGDLSVYWYQQSLDQGLQFLIQYYNGEERAKGNILERFSAQQFPDLHSELNLSSLELGDSALYFCASSAAGVYNEQFFGPGTRLTVL.